Listed below are T cell receptor beta chains from one sample, sequenced in a study of blood T cell repertoires in COVID-19. Method: immunoSEQ multiplex PCR; TCRdb's copy keeps in-frame clones and lacks some. The table has 200,000 to 300,000 clones, approximately 83% seen once; the top ten hold more than 1.5%. The specimen sequenced was peripheral blood. These receptors were collected from a man younger than 45 who had recovered from COVID-19. The CDR3 runs from the conserved cysteine through the conserved F or W. D genes are given only for firm matches. The size of a clone is reported for some rows only, either as once, few or many, or as a class for expanded clones.

>once|TRBD2|TRBV5-5|TRBJ2-3
CASSTGLAGGPGTDTQYF
TGTGCCAGCAGCACGGGACTAGCGGGGGGGCCAGGCACAGATACGCAGTATTTT
>.|TRBD2|TRBV7-2|TRBJ2-5
CASSLQRGPEGTQYF
TGTGCCAGCAGCCTCCAGCGGGGGCCGGAGGGGACCCAGTACTTC
>.|.|TRBV5-1|TRBJ2-1
CASSLRSSYNEQFF
TGCGCCAGCAGCCTCCGGAGCTCCTACAATGAGCAGTTCTTC
>.|.|TRBV10-3|TRBJ1-3
CAISEFPVDYSGNTIYF
TGTGCCATCAGTGAGTTTCCGGTAGACTACTCTGGAAACACCATATATTTT
>.|TRBD1|TRBV5-1|TRBJ1-2
CASSSDRAAYGYTF
TGCGCCAGCAGCTCGGACAGGGCGGCATATGGCTACACCTTC
>.|TRBD1|TRBV20-1|TRBJ1-1
CSASTGAMNTEAFF
TGCAGTGCTAGTACAGGGGCCATGAACACTGAAGCTTTCTTT
>.|.|TRBV27|TRBJ1-5
CASWGSNQPQHF
TGTGCCAGCTGGGGCAGCAATCAGCCCCAGCATTTT
>once|.|TRBV19|TRBJ1-1
CASSNRDDTEAFF
TGTGCCAGTAGTAACAGGGACGACACTGAAGCTTTCTTT
>.|.|TRBV9|TRBJ2-3
CASSERVDPLDTQYF
TGTGCCAGCAGCGAGAGGGTCGACCCCCTAGATACGCAGTATTTT
>.|.|TRBV19|TRBJ2-1
CASTKILSSYNEQFF
TGTGCCAGTACAAAGATCCTAAGCTCCTACAATGAGCAGTTCTTC
>.|.|TRBV7-8|TRBJ1-4
CASSLARVEKLFF
TGTGCCAGCAGCTTAGCGCGGGTTGAAAAACTGTTTTTT
>.|.|TRBV5-6|TRBJ1-5
CASSSDPYDRPFGPQHF
TGTGCCAGCAGCTCTGACCCATATGACAGGCCGTTTGGGCCCCAGCATTTT
>.|.|TRBV19|TRBJ1-1
CASSRQRNTEAFF
TGTGCCAGTAGTCGACAGAGGAACACTGAAGCTTTCTTT
>few|TRBD2|TRBV7-8|TRBJ2-7
CASSFIERGREQYF
TGTGCCAGCAGCTTTATTGAGCGGGGGCGGGAGCAGTACTTC
>.|.|TRBV2|TRBJ2-5
CASTDRTVQETQYF
TGTGCCAGCACCGACCGGACAGTACAAGAGACCCAGTACTTC
>.|.|TRBV19|TRBJ2-5
CASSIDQRKTQYF
TGTGCCAGTAGTATAGATCAGCGGAAGACCCAGTACTTC
>.|TRBD2|TRBV19|TRBJ2-1
CASGGASYNEQFF
TGTGCCAGCGGGGGGGCGTCCTACAATGAGCAGTTCTTC
>.|TRBD2|TRBV9|TRBJ2-1
CASSVALASYNEQFF
TGTGCCAGCAGCGTAGCACTAGCGAGTTACAATGAGCAGTTCTTC
>few|.|TRBV19|TRBJ1-2
CASTGDTHYGYTF
TGTGCCAGTACCGGGGACACCCACTATGGCTACACCTTC
>.|.|TRBV6-5|TRBJ1-2
CASSYSVGGGLGYTF
TGTGCCAGCAGTTACTCAGTCGGGGGGGGACTTGGCTACACCTTC
>.|TRBD2|TRBV13|TRBJ2-7
CASSYSGEIYYEQYF
TGTGCCAGCAGTTACAGCGGGGAAATTTACTACGAGCAGTACTTC
>.|TRBD1|TRBV5-1|TRBJ1-1
CASSSTRQGGTEAFF
TGCGCCAGCAGCTCGACCCGGCAGGGGGGCACTGAAGCTTTCTTT
>.|.|TRBV2|TRBJ2-7
CASRRWGEYEQYF
TGTGCCAGCAGGAGGTGGGGGGAATACGAGCAGTACTTC
>once|.|TRBV27|TRBJ1-6
CASSLVGASYNSPLHF
TGTGCCAGCAGTTTGGTGGGCGCCTCCTATAATTCACCCCTCCACTTT
>.|.|TRBV19|TRBJ2-3
CASSIVLVGTDTQYF
TGTGCCAGTAGTATAGTTCTAGTGGGCACAGATACGCAGTATTTT
>once|TRBD2|TRBV28|TRBJ2-5
CASSFWPREDGDF
TGTGCCAGCAGTTTTTGGCCTCGGGAGGACGGAGACTTC
>.|.|TRBV28|TRBJ2-2
CASRPQGFTGELFF
TGTGCCAGCAGGCCCCAGGGGTTCACCGGGGAGCTGTTTTTT
>.|TRBD2|TRBV7-9|TRBJ2-3
CASSPAGGTDTQYF
TGTGCCAGCAGCCCAGCGGGAGGCACAGATACGCAGTATTTT
>.|.|TRBV9|TRBJ1-3
CASSVDILTGNTIYF
TGTGCCAGCAGCGTAGACATTTTAACTGGAAACACCATATATTTT
>.|.|TRBV29-1|TRBJ2-5
CSVGVTVDKETQYF
TGCAGCGTTGGGGTGACGGTAGACAAGGAGACCCAGTACTTC
>.|.|TRBV4-2|TRBJ1-6
CASSQSRGSPLHF
TGTGCCAGCAGCCAATCTCGTGGCTCACCCCTCCACTTT
>.|TRBD1|TRBV25-1|TRBJ2-3
CASSEFRSGGVTDTQYF
TGTGCCAGCAGTGAATTCAGGTCAGGGGGTGTAACAGATACGCAGTATTTT
>.|.|TRBV3-1/TRBV3-2|TRBJ1-2
CASSHFEGVSYGYTF
TGTGCCAGCAGCCACTTCGAGGGAGTTAGCTATGGCTACACCTTC
>once|.|TRBV18|TRBJ1-3
CASSPRGYTIYF
TGTGCCAGCTCCCCACGAGGGTACACCATATATTTT
>.|TRBD1|TRBV10-1|TRBJ1-1
CASSESRDRETFF
TGCGCCAGCAGTGAGTCGAGGGACAGGGAGACTTTCTTT
>.|.|TRBV24-1|TRBJ2-5
CATSDTGETQYF
TGTGCCACCAGTGATACAGGGGAGACCCAGTACTTC
>.|.|TRBV4-2|TRBJ1-5
CASSQDYPSDQPQHF
TGTGCCAGCAGCCAAGATTACCCCTCGGATCAGCCCCAGCATTTT
>.|TRBD2|TRBV2|TRBJ2-1
CASQALAGGGNEQFF
TGTGCCAGCCAAGCCCTAGCGGGGGGGGGCAATGAGCAGTTCTTC
>.|.|TRBV4-1|TRBJ1-6
CASSQARGINSPLHF
TGCGCCAGCAGCCAAGCTCGGGGGATCAATTCACCCCTCCACTTT
>.|.|TRBV5-8|TRBJ2-1
CASSPGRTSVYNEQFF
TGTGCCAGCAGCCCTGGCAGGACTTCAGTCTACAATGAGCAGTTCTTC
>.|.|TRBV18|TRBJ2-7
CASSPPIAGAVNYEQYF
TGTGCCAGCTCACCACCGATCGCGGGGGCCGTGAACTACGAGCAGTACTTC
>.|.|TRBV14|TRBJ1-2
CASSQGAGVYGYTF
TGTGCCAGCAGCCAAGGAGCGGGGGTATATGGCTACACCTTC
>.|.|TRBV2|TRBJ1-2
CASSEALGLANYGYTF
TGTGCCAGCAGTGAAGCGCTTGGCCTAGCGAACTATGGCTACACCTTC
>.|.|TRBV5-1|TRBJ2-2
CASSPDSANTGELFF
TGCGCCAGCAGCCCCGACAGCGCGAACACCGGGGAGCTGTTTTTT
>.|.|TRBV9|TRBJ1-3
CASSVGDRITTPYSGNTIYF
TGTGCCAGCAGCGTAGGAGACAGAATAACTACACCGTACTCTGGAAACACCATATATTTT
>once|TRBD1|TRBV27|TRBJ1-1
CASSSLDRAGFTEAFF
TGTGCCAGCAGTTCCCTGGACAGGGCAGGTTTCACTGAAGCTTTCTTT
>.|TRBD1|TRBV6-1|TRBJ1-4
CASSGTGLATNEKLFF
TGTGCCAGCAGTGGGACAGGATTAGCAACTAATGAAAAACTGTTTTTT
>.|.|TRBV5-8|TRBJ1-4
CASSLGTGVTNEKLFF
TGTGCCAGCAGCTTGGGGACGGGAGTCACTAATGAAAAACTGTTTTTT
>few|TRBD1|TRBV30|TRBJ1-6
CAWSVLRGRSYNSPLHF
TGTGCCTGGAGTGTACTAAGGGGGCGCTCCTATAATTCACCCCTCCACTTT
>.|.|TRBV2|TRBJ1-2
CASSVGDTIGTGYTF
TGTGCCAGCAGTGTGGGGGACACAATCGGCACGGGCTACACCTTC
>.|.|TRBV11-2|TRBJ1-4
CASSLESSSGEKLFF
TGTGCCAGCAGCTTAGAATCCTCGTCGGGTGAAAAACTGTTTTTT
>.|TRBD1|TRBV27|TRBJ1-2
CAIGPGQGYSGYTF
TGTGCCATTGGACCGGGACAGGGCTATTCTGGCTACACCTTC
>.|TRBD2|TRBV14|TRBJ2-1
CASSLLAGMNNEQFF
TGTGCCAGCAGCCTACTAGCGGGGATGAACAATGAGCAGTTCTTC
>.|.|TRBV7-6|TRBJ2-3
CASSLERPGADTQYF
TGTGCCAGCAGCTTAGAACGCCCGGGAGCAGATACGCAGTATTTT
>.|TRBD1|TRBV6-5|TRBJ1-6
CATTGTGHSPLHF
TGTGCCACCACCGGGACAGGGCATTCACCCCTCCACTTT
>.|.|TRBV4-2|TRBJ2-1
CASSQDQWGGTNEQFF
TGTGCCAGCAGCCAAGACCAATGGGGCGGGACGAATGAGCAGTTCTTC
>.|TRBD1|TRBV14|TRBJ2-4
CASSPPGQGSIQYF
TGTGCCAGCAGCCCTCCGGGACAGGGTAGCATTCAGTACTTC